This T cell receptor (beta chain) was retrieved from a study of blood T cell repertoires in COVID-19. Study background: There were acute and convalescent COVID-19 samples, and they came from the United States, Italy and Spain. PBMCs, B-cell-depleted T cells, or T cells were the source of the cDNA or gDNA that made up the material.

In the source study's methods: Reference gene primer amplification yielded estimated nucleated cell counts. Sequenced by immunoSEQ multiplex PCR; TCRdb stores in-frame clones only, minus some. V and J calls and clone size come straight from that table; D and trimming were deduced from the DNA. The table records 75,000 to 80,000 clones, approximately 85% of them present only once. Germline V CDR1 and CDR2: LGHNA, YNFKEQ. Between the trimmed V and J ends, which lost 1 base and 11 bases, there was a span of 12 bases. This CDR3 has 13 residues. This TCR derives from a man aged 55 to 70 with COVID-19, enrolled during active disease. This chain uses TRBV4-2 with TRBJ1-5; the D gene is possibly TRBD1 (6 bases). Sequences were obtained from peripheral blood. The CDR3 reads CASSQALQGTQHF. CDR3 bases: TGTGCCAGCAGCCAAGCACTGCAGGGGACCCAGCATTTT.